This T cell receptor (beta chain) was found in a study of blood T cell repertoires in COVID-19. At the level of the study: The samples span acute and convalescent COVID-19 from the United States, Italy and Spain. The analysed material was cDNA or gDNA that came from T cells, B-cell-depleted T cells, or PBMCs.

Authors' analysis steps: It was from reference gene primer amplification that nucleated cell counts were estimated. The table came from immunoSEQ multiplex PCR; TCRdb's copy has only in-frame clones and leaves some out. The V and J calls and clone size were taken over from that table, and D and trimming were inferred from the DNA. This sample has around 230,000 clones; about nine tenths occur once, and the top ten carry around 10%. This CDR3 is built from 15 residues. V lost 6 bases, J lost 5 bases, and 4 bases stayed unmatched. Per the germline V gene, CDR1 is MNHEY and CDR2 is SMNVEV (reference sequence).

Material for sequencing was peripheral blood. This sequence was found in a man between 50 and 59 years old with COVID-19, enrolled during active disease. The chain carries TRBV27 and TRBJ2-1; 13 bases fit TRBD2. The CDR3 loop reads CASRTGLAGNNEQFF. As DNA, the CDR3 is TGTGCCAGCAGAACGGGACTAGCGGGGAACAATGAGCAGTTCTTC.